The present TCR beta chain was sequenced within a study of siplizumab effects on memory and regulatory T cells. Whole-study results and caveats: The authors could not assign a naive or memory phenotype to roughly 75-97% of proliferating CD4+ or CD8+ clones.

Measured with immunoSEQ multiplex PCR; TCRdb has only the in-frame clones, and not every one. The profile shows approximately 100,000 clones, around 92% of them singletons. On this clone: Its antigen is unknown.

V was pared by 3 bases and J by 4 bases, with 8 bases of the junction left unmatched. The germline CDR1 and CDR2 sequences are KGHSH and LQKENI. The CDR3 runs to 17 residues. The material sequenced was Tregs sorted from blood. This chain connects TRBV18 to TRBJ2-3; 12 bases align to TRBD2. This clonotype was sampled from a human donor in good health. CDR3 sequence (DNA): TGTGCCAGCTCACCGGCTAGCGGGAGGGCCGGGGCAGATACGCAGTATTTT. It codes for CASSPASGRAGADTQYF.